Listed here are 6 T cell receptor beta chains from one sample, sequenced in a study of T and B cells in COVID-19 patients (dated by TCRdb to the early 2020s). Genomic DNA extracted from blood was used in amounts of roughly 220-500 ng for amplification of TRB repertoires. The sequencing machine was an Illumina MiSeq. Multiplex PCR with BIOMED2 TRB-A/B primer pools was used to amplify the TRB rearrangements. TCRdb reprocessed the public reads (quality trimming at Q25 with fastp, clone calling with MiXCR) and kept in-frame beta chains. Under each unique CDR3 protein, matching rows form one entry showing the most common genes and DNA. This sample is represented by about 3,200 distinct CDR3 sequences; around 24% of them were singletons. Together, the top ten hold 20% to 30% of the sample. Specimen: blood. These receptors were collected from a human donor with active COVID-19.

The rearrangement links TRBV24-1 to TRBJ1-6; D remains unclear. The CDR3 is 13 residues long. V dropped 9 bases and J dropped 11 bases, with 16 bases sitting between them. CDR1 KGHDR and CDR2 SFDVKD come from the germline V gene. DNA of the CDR3: TGTGCCACCGAAATCTCCCGGGATGCACCCCTCCACTTT. As protein: CATEISRDAPLHF.

In this sample, this clonotype turned up a few times. J is TRBJ1-5 and V is TRBV12-3 or TRBV12-4; TRBD1 aligns across 8 bases. This CDR3 contains 18 residues. V gave up 10 bases and J gave up 2 bases; unmatched junction bases: 19. DNA of the CDR3: TGTGCCACCTCGAATGGGACAGGTGGGGCATGGGGCAATCAGCCCCAGCATTTT. It encodes CATSNGTGGAWGNQPQHF.

This clonotype showed up many times. This chain uses TRBV7-9 with TRBJ2-3, with TRBD2 matching over 9 bases. This CDR3 has 16 amino acids. Germline V gene data show CDR1 as SEHNR and CDR2 as FQNEAQ (reference sequence). V lost 1 base, J lost 2 bases, and 4 bases stayed unmatched. For the CDR3, the DNA is TGTGCCAGCAGCTTAGTCCTAGCGGGGACCACAGATACGCAGTATTTT. It yields the protein CASSLVLAGTTDTQYF.

This clonotype is classed as medium-sized. This chain joins TRBV10-3 and TRBJ2-7; 13 bases agree with TRBD2. The V segment lost 6 bases and the J segment 0 bases; nucleotides outside the gene matches: 11. The CDR3 length is 18 residues. Germline V gene sequence: CDR1 ENHRY, CDR2 SYGVKD. CDR3 region: CAIRNGLAGDFSSYEQYF. For the CDR3, the DNA is TGTGCCATCAGGAACGGACTAGCGGGGGACTTTAGCTCCTACGAGCAGTACTTC.

The chain uses TRBV4-1 and TRBJ2-2, with 12 bases lining up with TRBD1. Germline V gives CDR1 MGHRA, CDR2 YSYEKL. J gave up 1 base and V 3 bases, and 6 bases lay outside the gene matches. This CDR3 has 18 amino acids. The CDR3 DNA sequence: TGCGCCAGCAGCCACACCGGGACAGGGGGCTTGAACACCGGGGAGCTGTTTTTT. It codes for CASSHTGTGGLNTGELFF.

The rearrangement uses TRBV7-9 and TRBJ2-5; D is undetermined. V was clipped by 2 bases and J by 1 base, with 26 bases between them. CDR3 length: 20 amino acids. From germline, CDR1 is SEHNR and CDR2 FQNEAQ (reference sequence). The CDR3 protein is CASSLQAGLPRSSFQETQYF. In DNA, the CDR3 is TGTGCCAGCAGCTTACAGGCCGGGCTACCCCGGAGCTCGTTCCAAGAGACCCAGTACTTC.